This entry is about one T cell receptor beta chain. Its antigen is as yet unknown. This sample was taken from a study of shared clonotypes between healthy human individuals. Study details: The cohort comprised a couple of women and three men. Their ages spanned 18 to 49 years. The study, taken as a whole, reports: About 5% of naive CD4 clonotypes were shared across a handful of donors.

Naive CD8 populations comprised CD45RO-negative cells positively selected for CCR7, excluding terminally differentiated effector memory CD45RA+ cells. The study drew its donors from healthy HIV-negative adults without recent acute infections or vaccinations. From germline, CDR1 is SGHNT and CDR2 YYREEE (reference sequence). This CDR3 is 11 amino acids long. V dropped 4 bases and J dropped 8; count of bases not matched to a gene: 2. The repertoire was sequenced with immunoSEQ multiplex PCR; TCRdb's copy has only in-frame clones and lacks some. The sample carries millions of clones, more than 85% recorded once.

The receptor comes from a young man in good health. Some clones in this sample may be carry-over from other donors' samples. This rearrangement joins TRBV5-4 to TRBJ1-1; 7 bases match TRBD1. Sequencing used naive CD8+ T cells from PBMCs. The CDR3 nucleotides read TGTGCCAGCAGCACACAGGGGGAAGCTTTCTTT. The encoded protein is CASSTQGEAFF.